One and the same sample provided the 23 T cell receptor beta chains below, sequenced in a study of PD-1 blockade in mismatch repair-deficient tumors. Profiled with immunoSEQ multiplex PCR; TCRdb holds only in-frame clones, not every one. The sample contains some 45,000 clones, 77% of which appear only once. The sample consisted of PBMCs, taken before pembrolizumab treatment. The origin of the receptors is an adult with mismatch repair-deficient cancer.

The chain is built from TRBV15 and TRBJ2-5; 9 nucleotides agree with TRBD2. V lost 5 bases, J lost 4 bases, and 11 bases stayed unmatched. The CDR3 is 16 amino acids. In germline, CDR1 is LNHNV, CDR2 YYDKDF (reference sequence). The CDR3 DNA reads as TGTGCCACCAGCGAATTTACTAGCGGGCTTTTAGAGACCCAGTACTTC. It yields the protein CATSEFTSGLLETQYF.

The J gene is TRBJ1-4, the V gene TRBV11-3; 9 bases fit TRBD1. Germline loops: CDR1 SGHNT, CDR2 YENEEA. CDR3 length: 14 residues. The J segment lost 8 bases and the V segment lost 4 bases, leaving 5 bases of the junction unmatched. The CDR3 loop reads CASSSQGASEKLFF. CDR3 bases: TGTGCCAGCAGCTCACAGGGGGCGAGCGAAAAACTGTTTTTT.

This sequence joins TRBV7-9 and TRBJ1-2, with D unresolved. The CDR3 is 12 residues long. Germline CDR1 SEHNR, CDR2 FQNEAQ (reference sequence). Trimming left V 1 base short and J 7 bases short, with 7 bases between. In nucleotides, the CDR3 is TGTGCCAGCAGCTTAGAGGCCTCTGGCTACACCTTC. Residues: CASSLEASGYTF.

The chain carries TRBV27 and TRBJ2-2; 14 positions agree with TRBD2. Germline V gene data show CDR1 as MNHEY and CDR2 as SMNVEV (reference sequence). The ends lost 5 bases at V and 6 bases at J; junction bases unmatched: 8. The CDR3 loop spans 17 amino acids. The CDR3 nucleotides are TGTGCCAGCAGTCACTTGACTAGCGGGAGGGTTCCCGGGGAGCTGTTTTTT. Protein product: CASSHLTSGRVPGELFF.

This chain uses TRBV4-1 with TRBJ1-2, with D possibly matching TRBD1 (5 bases). V was shortened by 0 bases and J by 7 bases, with 12 bases between the two germline ends. Germline V gene sequence: CDR1 MGHRA, CDR2 YSYEKL. The CDR3 sequence is 14 residues long. The CDR3 sequence: CASSQDARALGYTF. DNA for the CDR3: TGCGCCAGCAGCCAAGATGCCAGGGCCCTTGGCTACACCTTC.

V and J are TRBV7-6 and TRBJ1-2, with D hard to call. V was shortened by 1 base and J by 4 bases, with 16 bases between the two germline ends. This CDR3 region has 16 residues. In germline, CDR1 is SGHVS, CDR2 FNYEAQ. The CDR3 region has the DNA TGTGCCAGCAGCTTAGGTGGGCGTGATTCGGGCTATGGCTACACCTTC. It translates to CASSLGGRDSGYGYTF.

In the case of this clone: The DNA is omitted, as the CDR3 cannot be located on it reliably, and the CDR3 follows TCRdb's listing. The V gene is TRBV5-4, the J gene TRBJ1-2. Per the germline V gene, CDR1 is SGHNT and CDR2 is YYREEE (reference sequence). The CDR3 is 14 amino acids long, termini counted. Here the CDR3 reads CASSLDSAPGGYTF.

The chain combines TRBV19 with TRBJ1-1; weak D call: TRBD1 (6 bases). Germline CDR1 reads LNHDA; CDR2 reads SQIVND (reference sequence). V was clipped by 7 bases and J by 4 bases, with 19 bases between them. The CDR3 runs 15 residues. CDR3 amino acids: CASTPGQLRSTEAFF. In DNA form, the CDR3 reads TGTGCCAGTACCCCAGGACAGTTGAGGAGCACTGAAGCTTTCTTT. The whole variable domain, filled in from reference TRBV19 and TRBJ1-1, reads DGGITQSPKYLFRKEGQNVTLSCEQNLNHDAMYWYRQDPGQGLRLIYYSQIVNDFQKGDIAEGYSVSREKKESFPLTVTSAQKNPTAFYLCASTPGQLRSTEAFFGQGTRLTVV.

The rearrangement links TRBV6-5 to TRBJ2-2, with TRBD1 identical over 8 bases. Germline trimming cut 2 bases from V and 3 bases from J; bases unmatched to any gene: 5. The CDR3 covers 16 residues. Germline CDR1 reads MNHEY; CDR2 reads SVGAGI. CDR3 in DNA: TGTGCCAGCAGTTACGGACAGGGTGGCGACACCGGGGAGCTGTTTTTT. This translates into CASSYGQGGDTGELFF.

The rearrangement uses TRBV25-1 and TRBJ1-1; D remains unclear. There are 12 residues in the CDR3. Germline-derived CDR1 and CDR2 are MGHDK and SYGVNS. V was trimmed by 11 bases and J by 0 bases, leaving 10 bases between them. The CDR3 sequence: CAVGNVNTEAFF. As DNA, the CDR3 is TGTGCCGTAGGGAACGTGAACACTGAAGCTTTCTTT.

The chain links TRBV30 to TRBJ1-1, with D hard to call. V lost 0 bases, J lost 9 bases, and 11 bases lay in between. The CDR3 has 12 amino acids. Germline V gene sequence: CDR1 GTSNPN, CDR2 SVGIG (reference sequence). As DNA, the CDR3 is TGTGCCTGGAGTGTACAAGCCGGGAAAGCTTTCTTT. Translating it yields CAWSVQAGKAFF. Complete variable domain (other parts from reference TRBV30 and TRBJ1-1): SQTIHQWPATLVQPVGSPLSLECTVEGTSNPNLYWYRQAAGRGLQLLFYSVGIGQISSEVPQNLSASRPQDRQFILSSKKLLLSDSGFYLCAWSVQAGKAFFGQGTRLTVV.

This clone was detected only a few times. The genes are TRBV4-1 and TRBJ1-1, with TRBD1 identical over 8 bases. Germline CDR1 reads MGHRA; CDR2 reads YSYEKL. Trimming at V came to 3 bases and at J to 6 bases, leaving 9 bases not matched to a gene. This CDR3 comprises 15 residues. The CDR3 nucleotides are TGCGCCAGCAGCCAGAGCGGACAGGGCTTCTCTGAAGCTTTCTTT. This encodes CASSQSGQGFSEAFF.

The chain is built from TRBV5-6 and TRBJ2-7; 10 nucleotides align to TRBD1. This CDR3 contains 16 residues. Losses at the gene ends were 2 bases for V and 6 bases for J; bases not matched to a gene: 11. Germline CDR1 and CDR2: SGHDT and YYEEEE. CDR3 sequence (DNA): TGTGCCAGCAGCTTTCCCGGGACAGGGGAGTTAAGCGAGCAGTACTTC. This translates into CASSFPGTGELSEQYF.

The rearrangement uses TRBV5-1 and TRBJ2-3, with 12 bases lining up with TRBD2. V was clipped by 2 bases and J by 1 base; unmatched bases: 2. This CDR3 has 16 amino acids. From germline, CDR1 is SGHRS and CDR2 YFSETQ. In DNA form, the CDR3 reads TGCGCCAGCAGCTTTAGACTAGCGGGGGGCACAGATACGCAGTATTTT. It specifies CASSFRLAGGTDTQYF.

This rearrangement joins TRBV27 to TRBJ1-5, with D tentatively TRBD1 (6 bases). The CDR3 totals 17 residues. Germline V gives CDR1 MNHEY, CDR2 SMNVEV (reference sequence). Between the trimmed V and J ends, which lost 4 bases and 0 bases, there was a span of 16 bases. The CDR3 bases are TGTGCCAGCAGTTCCTTAGACAGGACCTATAGCAATCAGCCCCAGCATTTT. This codes for CASSSLDRTYSNQPQHF.

The chain has TRBV6-1 and TRBJ1-2; no definite D call. The CDR3 length is 15 residues. From germline, CDR1 is MNHNS and CDR2 SASEGT. The V gene lost 6 bases and the J gene lost 0 bases, with 14 bases spanning the gap. The CDR3 bases are TGTGCCAGCAGGGGCGCTGCAGGAACTAACTATGGCTACACCTTC. It codes for CASRGAAGTNYGYTF.

The chain couples TRBV5-4 to TRBJ2-5; possibly TRBD1 for D (6 bases). Deletions cut 3 bases from V and 5 bases from J, with 14 bases between. CDR1 and CDR2 from the germline V gene are SGHNT and YYREEE (reference sequence). The CDR3 runs 14 residues. The CDR3 DNA reads TGTGCCAGCAGCTCAGTACAGGGACGCGAGACCCAGTACTTC. Its protein is CASSSVQGRETQYF. The full variable domain, its missing parts supplied by reference TRBV5-4 and TRBJ2-5, is ETGVTQSPTHLIKTRGQQVTLRCSSQSGHNTVSWYQQALGQGPQFIFQYYREEENGRGNFPPRFSGLQFPNYSSELNVNALELDDSALYLCASSSVQGRETQYFGPGTRLLVL.

The V and J genes are TRBV7-9 and TRBJ2-7; D possibly corresponds to TRBD2 (6 bases). V lost 2 bases and J lost 5, with 19 bases in between. Germline loops: CDR1 SEHNR, CDR2 FQNEAQ (reference sequence). This CDR3 contains 16 residues. CDR3: CASSLPRGSSRDEQYF. CDR3 coding DNA: TGTGCCAGCAGCTTACCCCGGGGGTCTAGCAGGGACGAGCAGTACTTC. Variable domain in full (rest from reference TRBV7-9 and TRBJ2-7): DTGVSQNPRHKITKRGQNVTFRCDPISEHNRLYWYRQTLGQGPEFLTYFQNEAQLEKSRLLSDRFSAERPKGSFSTLEIQRTEQGDSAMYLCASSLPRGSSRDEQYFGPGTRLTVT.

The chain employs TRBV27 and TRBJ2-3, with D hard to call. Germline-derived CDR1 and CDR2 are MNHEY and SMNVEV (reference sequence). V gave up 1 base and J gave up 1 base, with 9 bases separating them. The CDR3 runs 15 residues. The CDR3 sequence: CASSLFDGRTDTQYF. In nucleotides, the CDR3 is TGTGCCAGCAGTTTATTCGACGGCCGCACAGATACGCAGTATTTT.

The chain joins TRBV27 to TRBJ2-6, with D unresolved. The V end lost 2 bases, the J end lost 0 bases, and 8 bases lay between the germline ends. CDR3 size: 16 residues. The V gene's germline CDR1 is MNHEY and CDR2 SMNVEV (reference sequence). CDR3 amino acids: CASSLVTHSGANVLTF. The CDR3 nucleotides are TGTGCCAGCAGTTTAGTGACTCACTCTGGGGCCAACGTCCTGACTTTC.

J is TRBJ2-1 and V is TRBV10-3; 10 bases are a match to TRBD2. CDR3 size: 16 residues. CDR1 ENHRY and CDR2 SYGVKD come from the germline V gene. V lost 4 bases and J lost 1; bases outside the gene matches: 4. The CDR3 DNA sequence: TGTGCCATCAGTGGGATACTAGCGGGGTCCTACAATGAGCAGTTCTTC. The encoded protein is CAISGILAGSYNEQFF.

This clone has a handful of counts. The rearrangement links TRBV5-1 to TRBJ2-7; D unresolved. Germline CDR1 reads SGHRS; CDR2 reads YFSETQ. Trimming removed 2 bases from V and 5 bases from J, with 14 bases in between. The CDR3 length is 14 residues. The CDR3 DNA sequence: TGCGCCAGCAGCTTATTGGATAGTAGCCACGAGCAGTACTTC. Translating gives CASSLLDSSHEQYF.

This clone was recorded once. The chain uses TRBV15 and TRBJ2-4; weak D call: TRBD1 (6 bases). The CDR3 covers 16 residues. V was cut by 2 bases and J by 0 bases, with 11 bases left in between. CDR1 is LNHNV, CDR2 YYDKDF, per germline (reference sequence). CDR3 amino acids: CATSRTGLLAKNIQYF. The CDR3 DNA reads TGTGCCACCAGCAGAACAGGGCTCCTAGCCAAAAACATTCAGTACTTC.